This entry lists 18 T cell receptor beta chains sequenced from one sample in a study of ipilimumab plus nivolumab after autologous stem cell transplantation. Measured with immunoSEQ multiplex PCR; TCRdb has only the in-frame clones, and not every one. This sample has about 9,800 clones, with 55% to 75% found just once. The sequencing used PBMCs, collected in a trial of ipilimumab plus nivolumab as post-transplant consolidation. Every receptor here comes from a female donor with multiple myeloma.

Only a few counts were recorded for this clone. CDR3 nucleotide sequence: TGTGCCAGCAGCCTGGCCCCGGGCCCCCAAGAGGATGAGCAGTTCTTC. Encoded protein: CASSLAPGPQEDEQFF. J is TRBJ2-1 and V is TRBV7-8; unclear D gene. V lost 5 bases and J lost 8, with 22 bases in between. From germline, CDR1 is SGHVS and CDR2 FQNEAQ. The CDR3 contains 16 residues.

This sequence joins TRBV29-1 and TRBJ2-3, with D maybe TRBD2 (6 bases). V lost 4 bases, J lost 1 base, and 12 bases lay in between. Germline V gene sequence: CDR1 SQVTM, CDR2 ANQGSEA. This CDR3 has 14 amino acids. The CDR3 sequence is CSVGSSGGTDTQYF. CDR3 in DNA: TGCAGCGTTGGGTCATCGGGAGGCACAGATACGCAGTATTTT.

The DNA of the CDR3 is TGTGCCAGTAGTATAGAATATTTGGGGAACCGGGAGGAAGCTTTCTTT. It yields the protein CASSIEYLGNREEAFF. V and J are TRBV19 and TRBJ1-1; no reliable D call. V shed 0 bases and J shed 8 bases, with 19 bases lying between them. Germline V gene data show CDR1 as LNHDA and CDR2 as SQIVND (reference sequence). This CDR3 comprises 16 residues.

The CDR3 coding sequence is TGTGCCAGCAGCTTGGATGGGAGGACAGGGGCGCAGGGCTATGGCTACACCTTC. The encoded protein is CASSLDGRTGAQGYGYTF. J is TRBJ1-2 and V is TRBV5-4; 9 positions match TRBD1. The CDR3 has 18 residues. Germline trimming cut 0 bases from V and 4 bases from J; bases unmatched to any gene: 13. Germline V CDR1 and CDR2: SGHNT, YYREEE (reference sequence).

This clone has more than one count but fewer than ten. V is TRBV11-3 and J is TRBJ2-2; perhaps D is TRBD1 or TRBD2 (5 bases each). CDR3 length: 15 residues. Trimming left V 6 bases short and J 4 bases short, with 15 bases between. Per the germline V gene, CDR1 is SGHNT and CDR2 is YENEEA. CDR3 DNA sequence: TGTGCCAGCAGTCCGGCGGCAGGGAGCACCGGGGAGCTGTTTTTT. Encoded protein: CASSPAAGSTGELFF.

This clone was counted between two and nine times. The chain is built from TRBV30 and TRBJ2-7, with D hard to call. The CDR3 extends over 14 amino acids. V was pared by 4 bases and J by 0 bases, with 13 bases between. The germline CDR1 and CDR2 sequences are GTSNPN and SVGIG (reference sequence). The CDR3 sequence is CAWNSYQVSYEQYF. In DNA form, the CDR3 reads TGTGCCTGGAATTCTTACCAGGTCTCCTACGAGCAGTACTTC.

This clone was seen more than once but under ten times. The chain is built from TRBV7-8 and TRBJ2-1; 9 positions match TRBD2. This CDR3 comprises 16 residues. Germline V gene lookup returns CDR1 SGHVS and CDR2 FQNEAQ. The trim removed 1 base at V and 4 bases at J, leaving 5 bases unmatched. CDR3 sequence: CASSLVESGGYNEQFF. The CDR3 bases are TGTGCCAGCAGCTTAGTTGAGAGCGGGGGGTACAATGAGCAGTTCTTC.

This sequence joins TRBV28 and TRBJ1-1; no firm D call. Per germline, CDR1 MDHEN and CDR2 SYDVKM. V dropped 2 bases and J dropped 4 bases, with 5 bases sitting between them. The CDR3 length is 12 residues. This chain's CDR3 is CASSLEATEAFF. CDR3 coding DNA: TGTGCCAGCAGTTTAGAGGCCACTGAAGCTTTCTTT.

This rearrangement joins TRBV7-2 to TRBJ2-3, with D perhaps assigned TRBD1 or TRBD2 (5 bases each). The ends were cut back, 3 bases at V and 2 bases at J, with 21 bases in the middle. The CDR3 runs 18 residues. Germline loops: CDR1 SGHTA, CDR2 FQGNSA. The CDR3 loop reads CASSFIGYRGSLTDTQYF. CDR3 in DNA: TGTGCCAGCAGCTTTATTGGGTACCGGGGCAGTCTCACAGATACGCAGTATTTT.

The V call is TRBV28, the J call TRBJ2-7, with D perhaps matching TRBD2 (5 bases). The CDR3 consists of 15 residues. Per the germline V gene, CDR1 is MDHEN and CDR2 is SYDVKM. Trimming cost V 4 bases and J 3 bases, with 16 bases left between them. The chain's CDR3 is CASSSADRGIYEQYF. For the CDR3, the DNA is TGTGCCAGCAGTTCGGCCGACCGGGGTATCTACGAGCAGTACTTC. Supplemented by reference TRBV28 and TRBJ2-7, the full variable domain reads DVKVTQSSRYLVKRTGEKVFLECVQDMDHENMFWYRQDPGLGLRLIYFSYDVKMKEKGDIPEGYSVSREKKERFSLILESASTNQTSMYLCASSSADRGIYEQYFGPGTRLTVT.

This sequence joins TRBV14 and TRBJ2-7; TRBD2 aligns across 10 bases. Germline V lookup: CDR1 SGHDN, CDR2 FVKESK. CDR3 size: 15 residues. Trimming cost V 0 bases and J 6 bases; bases outside gene matches: 5. The CDR3 bases are TGTGCCAGCAGCCAAGACACTAGCGGGACGGGCGAGCAGTACTTC. It encodes CASSQDTSGTGEQYF.

V is TRBV28 and J is TRBJ2-3, with 7 bases lining up with TRBD2. The trim removed 10 bases at V and 1 base at J, leaving 11 bases unmatched. The CDR3 extends over 15 amino acids. The germline V gene encodes CDR1 MDHEN and CDR2 SYDVKM. Here the CDR3 DNA reads TGTGCCAATCAGCCGGCTAGCGGAGGCACAGATACGCAGTATTTT. Amino acids: CANQPASGGTDTQYF.

The chain uses TRBV19 and TRBJ2-7; the match to TRBD1 covers 8 bases. Trimming took 2 bases from V and 2 from J; bases not matched to a gene: 5. CDR1 is LNHDA and CDR2 is SQIVND in the germline V gene (reference sequence). There are 15 residues in the CDR3. The CDR3 nucleotides are TGTGCCAGTAGTATAATGGGGGACAGGACCTACGAGCAGTACTTC. Amino acids: CASSIMGDRTYEQYF.

The chain has TRBV4-1 and TRBJ2-7; TRBD2 matches at 9 bases. CDR1 and CDR2 (germline): MGHRA, YSYEKL. Trimming cost V 4 bases and J 5 bases; bases outside gene matches: 15. The CDR3 has 17 amino acids. Here the CDR3 DNA reads TGCGCCAGCAGCCTCCGTTTCCAGCGGGAGGTTCTGGACGAGCAGTACTTC. The encoded protein is CASSLRFQREVLDEQYF.

A remark on this clone: Other DNA variants within this sample encode the same CDR3. CDR3 bases: TGTGCCAGCAGCCCAGGGACAGCTAATCAGCCCCAGCATTTT. Translation gives CASSPGTANQPQHF. The V and J genes are TRBV11-2 and TRBJ1-5; 7 positions agree with TRBD1. Losses at the gene ends were 5 bases for V and 4 bases for J; bases not matched to a gene: 5. CDR3 length: 14 amino acids. The germline CDR1 and CDR2 sequences are SGHAT and FQNNGV. The whole variable domain, remainder taken from reference TRBV11-2 and TRBJ1-5, is EAGVAQSPRYKIIEKRQSVAFWCNPISGHATLYWYQQILGQGPKLLIQFQNNGVVDDSQLPKDRFSAERLKGVDSTLKIQPAKLEDSAVYLCASSPGTANQPQHFGDGTRLSIL.

V gene TRBV7-8 combines with J gene TRBJ1-5; TRBD1 agrees at 8 bases. After removal of 8 bases from V and 5 bases from J, the junction contained 5 bases not matched to a gene. Looked up from germline, CDR1 is SGHVS and CDR2 is FQNEAQ. This CDR3 comprises 13 residues. The CDR3 DNA is TGTGCCAGCGGGGGACAGGTGGATCAGCCCCAGCATTTT. It codes for CASGGQVDQPQHF.

A few counts support this clone. Other DNA sequences in the same sample also yield this CDR3. The gene calls are TRBV18 and TRBJ1-2; D is undetermined. The CDR3 extends over 11 amino acids. Germline assignment: CDR1 KGHSH and CDR2 LQKENI. The V and J ends lost 3 bases and 6 bases respectively, with 5 bases between them. CDR3 loop: CASSPRDGYTF. In DNA form, the CDR3 reads TGTGCCAGCTCACCCCGCGATGGCTACACCTTC.

V is TRBV6-5 and J is TRBJ2-5; the D gene is possibly TRBD2 (5 bases). The germline gives CDR1 MNHEY, CDR2 SVGAGI. The CDR3 runs to 11 residues. V lost 5 bases and J lost 4, with 5 bases in between. The CDR3 sequence: CASSEGETQYF. The CDR3 nucleotides are TGTGCCAGCAGTGAGGGAGAGACCCAGTACTTC.